This TCR beta chain was profiled in a study of T-cell memory formation after mild COVID-19. On the study more broadly: TCR clusters were largely donor specific. General study findings and limits: Contracting clones, day 15 to 85, had balanced CD4/CD8, and later expanders favored CD4+. Pre-infection memory carried some responding clones, suggesting that cross-reactive memory joined.

As concerns this clonotype: Antigen unknown.

TCR alpha and TCR beta cDNA libraries carrying sample barcodes and UMIs came from 5'RACE with constant-segment primers. TCRdb reprocessed the 5' RACE reads via MiXCR and lists one record per CDR3 protein. The sample lists about 49,000 distinct CDR3 sequences, roughly 7% occurring once. Trimming cost V 2 bases and J 2 bases, with 9 bases left between them. CDR3 length: 14 amino acids. Germline-derived CDR1 and CDR2 are SGHTA and FQGNSA. The rearrangement joins TRBV7-2 to TRBJ1-1; D is undetermined. This receptor was taken from a man between 18 and 35 years old who had mild COVID-19 (a few samples of this study predate the infection). Cell type and time point are not known. Sequenced: PBMCs or a T cell subset sorted from them (not recorded which). The CDR3 DNA follows: TGTGCCAGCAGCTTACATATAGGAAACACTGAAGCTTTCTTT. The encoded protein is CASSLHIGNTEAFF.